Shown below are 9 T cell receptor beta chains from a single sample sequenced in a study of early T cells in non-severe SARS-CoV-2 infection. TCRdb itself ran the 5' RACE reads through MiXCR, one entry per CDR3 protein. The sample records some 40,000 distinct CDR3 sequences, 9% to 15% being singletons. The sequenced material came from whole blood. The origin of the receptors is an adult who was a healthcare worker with PCR-confirmed SARS-CoV-2 infection or an uninfected control (not recorded which).

In its sample, this clonotype was seen many times. The V gene is TRBV11-2, the J gene TRBJ1-4; no reliable D call. Per germline, CDR1 SGHAT and CDR2 FQNNGV. V lost 3 bases, J lost 7 bases, and 6 bases lay in between. This CDR3 is 12 amino acids long. The CDR3 sequence: CASSFQFEKLFF. CDR3 bases: TGTGCCAGCAGCTTTCAGTTTGAAAAACTGTTTTTT.

Ten or more counts support this clonotype. The chain links TRBV5-4 to TRBJ1-6; D remains unclear. Germline CDR1 and CDR2: SGHNT and YYREEE (reference sequence). Trimming removed 0 bases at V and 9 bases at J, with 10 bases between. This CDR3 has 14 residues. The CDR3 loop is CASSLGASGSPLHF. CDR3 DNA: TGTGCCAGCAGCTTGGGGGCTTCGGGTTCACCCCTCCACTTT. Full variable domain (remainder filled in from reference TRBV5-4 and TRBJ1-6): ETGVTQSPTHLIKTRGQQVTLRCSSQSGHNTVSWYQQALGQGPQFIFQYYREEENGRGNFPPRFSGLQFPNYSSELNVNALELDDSALYLCASSLGASGSPLHFGNGTRLTVT.

At least ten counts were recorded for this clonotype. This chain links TRBV7-2 with TRBJ2-3, with D hard to call. The CDR3 spans 11 residues. V shed 7 bases and J shed 6 bases, with 8 bases lying between them. Germline CDR1 is SGHTA and CDR2 is FQGNSA. The CDR3 spells CASTSRDTQYF. CDR3 bases: TGTGCCAGCACCTCCCGGGATACGCAGTATTTT. Variable domain in full (rest from reference TRBV7-2 and TRBJ2-3): GAGVSQSPSNKVTEKGKDVELRCDPISGHTALYWYRQSLGQGLEFLIYFQGNSAPDKSGLPSDRFSAERTGGSVSTLTIQRTQQEDSAVYLCASTSRDTQYFGPGTRLTVL.

The V gene is TRBV25-1, the J gene TRBJ2-5; no firm D call. Trimming removed 8 bases at V and 4 bases at J, with 8 bases between. CDR3 length: 11 amino acids. Germline CDR1 reads MGHDK; CDR2 reads SYGVNS. The CDR3 DNA reads as TGTGCCAGCTCGGTGATAGAGACCCAGTACTTC. It encodes CASSVIETQYF.

The table lists this clonotype with a few counts. The V gene is TRBV7-2, the J gene TRBJ2-2; 7 nucleotides align to TRBD1. The CDR3 totals 14 residues. In germline, CDR1 is SGHTA, CDR2 FQGNSA. The V and J ends lost 1 base and 9 bases, in that order; junction bases with no gene match: 5. The DNA for the CDR3 is TGTGCCAGCAGCTTAGGAGGACAGGAGCGGGAGCTGTTTTTT. This gives the protein CASSLGGQERELFF.

This sequence joins TRBV6-2 or TRBV6-3 and TRBJ1-3; D gene uncertain. In germline, CDR1 is MNHEY, CDR2 SVGEGT. Trimming left V 0 bases short and J 4 bases short, with 4 bases between. The length of the CDR3 is 13 residues. The CDR3 DNA reads TGTGCCAGCAGTTACTCACCCGGAAACACCATATATTTT. This codes for CASSYSPGNTIYF.

At least ten counts were recorded for this clonotype. The V and J genes are TRBV20-1 and TRBJ2-1, with 10 nucleotides matching TRBD1. V dropped 3 bases and J dropped 5; count of bases not matched to a gene: 4. The germline V gene has CDR1 DFQATT and CDR2 SNEGSKA (reference sequence). This CDR3 has 14 residues. CDR3 nucleotides: TGCAGTGCTAGTTGGACAGGGGGTAACAATGAGCAGTTCTTC. This encodes CSASWTGGNNEQFF.

This clonotype has a count of ten or more. The rearrangement joins TRBV4-2 to TRBJ1-3, with D possibly TRBD1 on 5 matching bases. The CDR3 length is 15 residues. Germline lookup yields CDR1 LGHNA and CDR2 YNFKEQ. V was pared by 4 bases and J by 2 bases, with 12 bases between. The chain's CDR3 is CASSLGGPAGNTIYF. For the CDR3, the DNA is TGTGCCAGCAGCCTTGGGGGTCCGGCTGGAAACACCATATATTTT.

This clonotype has ten or more counts. The J gene is TRBJ1-6, the V gene TRBV7-9; tentatively, D is TRBD1 (6 bases). The V end was cut by 3 bases, the J end by 10 bases, with 13 bases between. This CDR3 is built from 14 residues. The germline V gene encodes CDR1 SEHNR and CDR2 FQNEAQ (reference sequence). CDR3 protein: CASSFQSGVSPLHF. The CDR3 region has the DNA TGTGCCAGCAGCTTCCAGTCAGGGGTCTCACCCCTCCACTTT.